The TCR beta chain under discussion was sequenced for a study of T cell responses to AZD1222 COVID-19 vaccine. On this clone: Its target is not known.

The length of the CDR3 is 15 residues. Germline V gives CDR1 SEHNR, CDR2 FQNEAQ (reference sequence). J lost 4 bases, V lost 2 bases, and 0 bases had no gene match. Study observations and caveats: The reported proportion of spike-specific TCRs targeting unmutated variant regions was nearly half.

Sequenced by immunoSEQ multiplex PCR; TCRdb stores in-frame clones only, minus some. The sample carries about 86,000 clones, under 95% recorded once. The clonotype originates from an adult in good health. The material was peripheral blood, obtained on day 0 of AZD1222 vaccination. The chain has TRBV7-9 and TRBJ2-2; 11 nucleotides align to TRBD2. The chain's CDR3 is CASSLTSGSTGELFF. The CDR3 DNA reads as TGTGCCAGCAGCTTAACTAGCGGGAGCACCGGGGAGCTGTTTTTT.